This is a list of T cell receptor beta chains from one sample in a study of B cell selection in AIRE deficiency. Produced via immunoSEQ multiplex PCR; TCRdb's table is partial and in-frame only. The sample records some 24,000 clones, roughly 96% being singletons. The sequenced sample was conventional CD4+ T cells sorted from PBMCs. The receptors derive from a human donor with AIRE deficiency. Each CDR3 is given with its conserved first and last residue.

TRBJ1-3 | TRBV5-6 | CASSRLVYDSGNTIYF
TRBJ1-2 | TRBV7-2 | CASSSPGLPNYGYTF
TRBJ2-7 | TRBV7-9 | CASSARDGTYEQYF
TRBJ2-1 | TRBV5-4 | CANRDRGSNEQFF
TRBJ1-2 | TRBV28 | CASSSTGTWGYTF
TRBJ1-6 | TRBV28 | CASKESNSPLHF
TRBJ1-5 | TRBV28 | CASSWTDRVNQPQHF
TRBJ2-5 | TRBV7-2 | CASSRDGQETQYF
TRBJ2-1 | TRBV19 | CASSVILATSYNEQFF
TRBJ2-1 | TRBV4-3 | CASSQYYSGSSYNEQFF
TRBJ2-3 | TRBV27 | CASSFPGLAGANTDTQYF
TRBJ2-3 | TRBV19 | CASSIGPRLGDTQYF
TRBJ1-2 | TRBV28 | CASILPGEGYGYTF
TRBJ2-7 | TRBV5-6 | CASSINEGGLAGFYEQYF
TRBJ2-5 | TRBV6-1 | CASSLGWGSQETQYF
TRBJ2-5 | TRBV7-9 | CASSLIAGVRSQETQYF
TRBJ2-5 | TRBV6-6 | CASSHLTRETQYF
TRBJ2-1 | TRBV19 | CASSIERQGSPSPEQFF
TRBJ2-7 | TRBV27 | CASSLLAGATYEQYF
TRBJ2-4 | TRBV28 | CASSPIAGNGAKNIQYF
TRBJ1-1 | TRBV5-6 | CASSLLSLEAFF
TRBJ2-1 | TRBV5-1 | CASSQGQGSYNEQFF
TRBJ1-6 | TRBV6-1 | CASSVGTGLGSPLHF
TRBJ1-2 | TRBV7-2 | CASSASRGAAGGYTF
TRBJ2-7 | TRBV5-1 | CASSQFPGTATYEQYF
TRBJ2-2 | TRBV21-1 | CASSKEPGENTGELFF
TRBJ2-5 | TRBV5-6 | CASSPDSHETQYF
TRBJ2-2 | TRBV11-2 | CASSLAGGVGELFF
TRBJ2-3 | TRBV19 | CASSPRTSDSTDTQYF
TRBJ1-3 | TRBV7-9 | CASSLGQGPGNTIYF
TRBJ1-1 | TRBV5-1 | CASSQDRDEAFF
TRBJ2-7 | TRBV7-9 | CASSLVGTDYEQYF
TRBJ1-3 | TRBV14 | CASSQDGSGNTIYF
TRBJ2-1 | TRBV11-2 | CASSLDPPRAYNEQFF
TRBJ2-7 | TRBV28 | CASREALHEQYF
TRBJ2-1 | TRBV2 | CASSRAGTSYNEQFF
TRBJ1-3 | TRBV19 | CASSTLSGNTIYF
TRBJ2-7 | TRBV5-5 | CASSILPGQGVREQYF
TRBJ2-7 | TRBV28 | CASSLIGDYYEQYF
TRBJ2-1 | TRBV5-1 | CASSLARGRDYNEQFF
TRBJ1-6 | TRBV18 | CASSPSGSYNSPLHF
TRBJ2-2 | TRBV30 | CACAGTSGTNTGELFF
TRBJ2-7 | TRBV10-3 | CAISERGAPYEQYF
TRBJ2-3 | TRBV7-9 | CASSRSSGSTDTQYF